The 17 T cell receptor beta chains below were found in one sample sequenced in a study of shared clonotypes between healthy human individuals. Produced via immunoSEQ multiplex PCR; TCRdb's table is partial and in-frame only. The table lists a few million clones, just over 90% of them singletons. The sequenced sample was naive CD4+ T cells from PBMCs. As to subset: CD45RA+ positively selected. The origin of the receptors is a man between 18 and 29 years old in good health. Some clones in this sample may be carry-over from other donors' samples.

V usage is TRBV25-1 and J usage is TRBJ2-3; the D is unclear. Germline V gene lookup returns CDR1 MGHDK and CDR2 SYGVNS. The V end lost 2 bases, the J end lost 1 base, and 13 bases lay between the germline ends. CDR3 length: 16 amino acids. The CDR3 loop reads CASSERDTRGTDTQYF. The CDR3 DNA sequence: TGTGCCAGCAGTGAACGTGATACTCGGGGCACAGATACGCAGTATTTT.

Points on this clone: The same CDR3 arises from other DNA sequences in this sample as well. The rearrangement joins TRBV28 to TRBJ2-7; TRBD2 is a possible D gene (5 bases). The CDR3 loop spans 14 amino acids. V was clipped by 3 bases and J by 1 base, with 10 bases between them. CDR1 is MDHEN and CDR2 is SYDVKM in the germline V gene. CDR3: CASSLVGSSYEQYF. For the CDR3, the DNA is TGTGCCAGCAGTTTGGTGGGGAGTTCCTACGAGCAGTACTTC.

V usage is TRBV6-6 and J usage is TRBJ2-5; 9 nucleotides agree with TRBD1. The CDR3 has 14 residues. CDR1 is MNHNY and CDR2 is SVGAGI in the germline V gene (reference sequence). With 7 bases clipped from V and 5 bases from J, the junction kept 8 bases outside the gene matches. CDR3 in DNA: TGTGCCAGCACCCCGGGACAGGGACTGGAGACCCAGTACTTC. Translating gives CASTPGQGLETQYF.

The chain carries TRBV7-3 and TRBJ1-1, with a tentative D call TRBD1 (6 bases). V lost 5 bases and J 7 bases, leaving 14 bases between the germline ends. The germline V gene encodes CDR1 SGHTA and CDR2 FQGTGA. This CDR3 spans 13 amino acids. CDR3 protein: CASSRTTGLEAFF. CDR3 nucleotides: TGTGCCAGCAGCCGCACAACAGGGCTTGAAGCTTTCTTT.

The V and J genes are TRBV28 and TRBJ2-2, with 8 bases matching TRBD2. Germline V gene data show CDR1 as MDHEN and CDR2 as SYDVKM. The CDR3 has 15 amino acids. V shed 10 bases and J 4 bases; nucleotides not matched to a gene: 11. Written as DNA, the CDR3 is TGTGCCACCTCCCGAGCGGGAGCATTCACCGGGGAGCTGTTTTTT. The encoded protein is CATSRAGAFTGELFF.

This rearrangement joins TRBV5-4 to TRBJ2-3; D gene ambiguous. CDR3 size: 15 residues. The V gene's germline CDR1 is SGHNT and CDR2 YYREEE (reference sequence). The V gene lost 4 bases and the J gene lost 4 bases, with 16 bases spanning the gap. The CDR3 protein is CASSPTAGSADTQYF. Here the CDR3 DNA reads TGTGCCAGCAGCCCAACCGCCGGCAGTGCAGATACGCAGTATTTT.

The chain has TRBV18 and TRBJ1-2; D gene uncertain. The germline V gene encodes CDR1 KGHSH and CDR2 LQKENI. The CDR3 is 14 amino acids. Trimming took off 1 base at V and 4 bases at J, with 10 bases between the two ends. The CDR3 protein is CASSPRARGYGYTF. CDR3 DNA sequence: TGTGCCAGCTCACCACGCGCCCGGGGCTATGGCTACACCTTC.

Concerning this clone: The sample contains more than one DNA sequence encoding this CDR3. The genes are TRBV5-1 and TRBJ2-3; no clear D gene. The germline CDR1 and CDR2 sequences are SGHRS and YFSETQ. This CDR3 is 12 amino acids long. V lost 2 bases, J lost 2 bases, and 3 bases lay in between. CDR3 amino acids: CASSFSTDTQYF. The DNA of the CDR3 is TGCGCCAGCAGCTTCTCCACAGATACGCAGTATTTT.

Only one count was recorded for this clone. The chain joins TRBV18 to TRBJ1-4, with 7 bases matching TRBD1. The J segment lost 0 bases and the V segment lost 5 bases, leaving 3 bases of the junction unmatched. CDR3 length equals 15 residues. Germline CDR1 and CDR2: KGHSH and LQKENI. The CDR3 protein is CASSTGQATNEKLFF. CDR3 bases: TGTGCCAGCTCAACAGGACAGGCAACTAATGAAAAACTGTTTTTT.

The V call is TRBV19, the J call TRBJ1-2; TRBD1 might be the D (5 bases). The CDR3 runs 16 residues. Germline V lookup: CDR1 LNHDA, CDR2 SQIVND (reference sequence). V gave up 1 base and J gave up 4 bases, with 16 bases separating them. The CDR3 DNA sequence: TGTGCCAGTAGTATAGGTTTCGACAGACGGATCTATGGCTACACCTTC. Protein: CASSIGFDRRIYGYTF.

The V and J genes are TRBV7-9 and TRBJ1-1; 7 bases are shared with TRBD1. The CDR3 is made up of 16 amino acids. Trimming cost V 7 bases and J 0 bases; bases outside gene matches: 11. CDR1 is SEHNR and CDR2 is FQNEAQ in the germline V gene (reference sequence). CDR3 sequence (DNA): TGTGCCAGCAACCCCAGGGGGAGAACCATGAACACTGAAGCTTTCTTT. Protein product: CASNPRGRTMNTEAFF.

V usage is TRBV6-1 and J usage is TRBJ2-2, with D perhaps TRBD1 or TRBD2 (5 bases each). The CDR3 length is 15 residues. The germline gives CDR1 MNHNS, CDR2 SASEGT. The V and J ends lost 2 bases and 4 bases respectively, with 11 bases between them. CDR3 amino acids: CASSEKGRATGELFF. The CDR3 DNA follows: TGTGCCAGCAGTGAAAAGGGACGGGCCACCGGGGAGCTGTTTTTT.

This chain joins TRBV27 and TRBJ1-1, with D hard to call. Trimming stripped 8 bases from V and 1 base from J, with 20 bases between. The CDR3 is 16 residues long. The germline V gene encodes CDR1 MNHEY and CDR2 SMNVEV (reference sequence). The CDR3 nucleotides are TGTGCCAGCTGGGCACCACTGAGGAGGGCGAACACTGAAGCTTTCTTT. Its translation: CASWAPLRRANTEAFF.

The rearrangement uses TRBV2 and TRBJ2-1; D may be TRBD1 (6 bases). From germline, CDR1 is SNHLY and CDR2 FYNNEI. The V end was cut by 6 bases, the J end by 10 bases, with 10 bases between. The CDR3 is 11 residues long. CDR3 region: CASSSGTEQFF. In DNA form, the CDR3 reads TGTGCCAGCAGCTCCGGGACAGAGCAGTTCTTC.

The rearrangement links TRBV29-1 to TRBJ1-4, with D possibly matching TRBD1 (6 bases). The CDR3 contains 13 residues. V lost 7 bases and J lost 4, with 13 bases in between. Per the germline V gene, CDR1 is SQVTM and CDR2 is ANQGSEA. CDR3 in amino acids: CSAGQPRNEKLFF. The CDR3 nucleotides are TGCAGCGCCGGACAGCCCCGTAATGAAAAACTGTTTTTT.

The rearrangement joins TRBV25-1 to TRBJ1-1; 9 nucleotides match TRBD1. The V gene end was trimmed by 6 bases and the J gene end by 7 bases; junction bases not matched to a gene: 9. Per the germline V gene, CDR1 is MGHDK and CDR2 is SYGVNS. The CDR3 runs 14 residues. The CDR3 region is CASRNRGRFGEAFF. The CDR3 DNA reads as TGTGCCAGCAGGAACAGGGGGCGTTTCGGTGAAGCTTTCTTT.

The J gene is TRBJ2-5, the V gene TRBV7-7, with 8 bases matching TRBD1. The CDR3 runs to 13 residues. Germline-derived CDR1 and CDR2 are SSHAT and FNYEAQ (reference sequence). The ends lost 5 bases at V and 5 bases at J; junction bases unmatched: 4. CDR3 protein: CASSQDRAETQYF. The CDR3, as DNA: TGTGCCAGCAGCCAGGACAGGGCGGAGACCCAGTACTTC. Full variable domain (missing parts from reference TRBV7-7 and TRBJ2-5): GAGVSQSPRYKVTKRGQDVTLRCDPISSHATLYWYQQALGQGPEFLTYFNYEAQPDKSGLPSDRFSAERPEGSISTLTIQRTEQRDSAMYRCASSQDRAETQYFGPGTRLLVL.